Each of the 7 T cell receptor beta chains below was sequenced from the same sample in a study of shared clonotypes between healthy human individuals. Clones were sequenced by immunoSEQ multiplex PCR, and TCRdb holds only the in-frame ones, with some missing. The table shows about 2.4 million clones, with 90% to 95% occurring only once. Source material: naive CD4+ T cells sorted from blood. Subset specified: CD45RA+ positively selected. These receptors all come from a man younger than 35 in good health.

The rearrangement uses TRBV27 and TRBJ2-4, with TRBD2 as a possible D gene (5 bases). The CDR3 is 13 amino acids. Trimming took off 6 bases at V and 7 bases at J, with 13 bases between the two ends. From germline, CDR1 is MNHEY and CDR2 SMNVEV (reference sequence). The CDR3 reads CASSPRRTNIQYF. The CDR3, as DNA: TGTGCCAGCAGCCCCAGGAGGACGAACATTCAGTACTTC.

On this clone: The identical CDR3 is also encoded by other nucleotide sequences in the sample. V is TRBV5-1 and J is TRBJ2-5; D is undetermined. Germline lookup yields CDR1 SGHRS and CDR2 YFSETQ. V shed 0 bases and J shed 4 bases, with 7 bases lying between them. The CDR3 is 13 amino acids. CDR3 in amino acids: CASSLAPGETQYF. The CDR3 region has the DNA TGCGCCAGCAGCTTGGCTCCTGGAGAGACCCAGTACTTC.

The V and J genes are TRBV28 and TRBJ1-4; weak D call: TRBD1 (6 bases). Trimming pared 4 bases from V and 3 bases from J, leaving 12 bases between. The CDR3 totals 15 residues. CDR1 is MDHEN, CDR2 SYDVKM, per germline. The CDR3 DNA is TGTGCCAGCAGTTCCCAGGGACAAGCTAATGAAAAACTGTTTTTT. Its protein is CASSSQGQANEKLFF.

As for this clone: The same CDR3 is also encoded by other DNA sequences in this sample. The chain uses TRBV6-6 and TRBJ1-4; 9 bases align to TRBD1. CDR1 is MNHNY and CDR2 is SVGAGI in the germline V gene (reference sequence). The CDR3 covers 14 residues. J was trimmed by 8 bases and V by 5 bases; bases with no gene match: 6. CDR3 DNA: TGTGCCAGCAGTCAGACAGGGGGGAGGGAAAAACTGTTTTTT. Encoded protein: CASSQTGGREKLFF.

In its sample, this clone was seen a few times. The chain joins TRBV28 to TRBJ1-1, with no clear D. The V gene lost 11 bases and the J gene lost 2 bases, with 9 bases spanning the gap. The germline V gene encodes CDR1 MDHEN and CDR2 SYDVKM. The CDR3 length is 11 residues. The CDR3 region is CACAGNTEAFF. DNA for the CDR3: TGTGCCTGTGCGGGTAACACTGAAGCTTTCTTT.

On this clone: Other nucleotide sequences from this sample produce the same CDR3. This chain's CDR3 is CASSDPGTHTEAFF. The CDR3 nucleotides read TGTGCCAGCAGTGATCCCGGGACACACACTGAAGCTTTCTTT. The chain is built from TRBV25-1 and TRBJ1-1; D possibly corresponds to TRBD1 (6 bases). This CDR3 is built from 14 residues. The ends were cut back, 3 bases at V and 3 bases at J, with 11 bases in the middle. CDR1 MGHDK and CDR2 SYGVNS come from the germline V gene. Full variable domain (rest looked up from reference TRBV25-1 and TRBJ1-1): EADIYQTPRYLVIGTGKKITLECSQTMGHDKMYWYQQDPGMELHLIHYSYGVNSTEKGDLSSESTVSRIRTEHFPLTLESARPSHTSQYLCASSDPGTHTEAFFGQGTRLTVV.

This clone was observed a single time. V and J are TRBV5-4 and TRBJ1-2; tentative D call: TRBD1 (6 bases). Per germline, CDR1 SGHNT and CDR2 YYREEE (reference sequence). Trimming pared 5 bases from V and 7 bases from J, leaving 15 bases between. The CDR3 is 13 residues long. CDR3 DNA sequence: TGTGCCAGCAGGTTCGGGGGGCAAGGTGGCTACACCTTC. Translation gives CASRFGGQGGYTF. The full variable domain, completed using reference TRBV5-4 and TRBJ1-2, is ETGVTQSPTHLIKTRGQQVTLRCSSQSGHNTVSWYQQALGQGPQFIFQYYREEENGRGNFPPRFSGLQFPNYSSELNVNALELDDSALYLCASRFGGQGGYTFGSGTRLTVV.